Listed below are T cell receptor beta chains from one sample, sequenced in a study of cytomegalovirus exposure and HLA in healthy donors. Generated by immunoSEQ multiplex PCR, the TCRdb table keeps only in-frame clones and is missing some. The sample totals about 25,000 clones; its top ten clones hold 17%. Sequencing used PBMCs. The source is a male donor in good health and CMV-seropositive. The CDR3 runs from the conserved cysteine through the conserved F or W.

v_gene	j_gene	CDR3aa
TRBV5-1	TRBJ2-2	CASSLAVTNTGELFF
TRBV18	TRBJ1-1	CASSPWGALLNTEAFF
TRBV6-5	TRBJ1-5	CASRLARGGPQHF
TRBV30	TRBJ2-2	CAWKTLTRDTGELFF
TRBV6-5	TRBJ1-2	CASRPDRTLYGYTF
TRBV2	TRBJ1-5	CASSLDRYGGNQPQHF
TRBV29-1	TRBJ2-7	CSATGTETYEQYF
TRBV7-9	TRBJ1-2	CASSPSTDSVYGYTF
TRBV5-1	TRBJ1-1	CASRVGVSTEAFF
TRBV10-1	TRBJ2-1	CASSEHRVPSSEQFF
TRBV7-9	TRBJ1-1	CASSLGQWNTEAFF
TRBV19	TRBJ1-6	CASTGGQGNSPLHF
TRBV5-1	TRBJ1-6	CASSLDGDSGNSPLHF
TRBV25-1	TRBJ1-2	CASSDGRHTYGYTF
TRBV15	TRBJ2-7	CATSRDFAGGTGGEQYF
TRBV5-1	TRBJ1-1	CASSLNLNTEAFF
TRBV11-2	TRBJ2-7	CASSSSSVEQYF
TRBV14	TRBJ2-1	CASSRERGVFYNEQFF
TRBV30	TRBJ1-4	CAWCPAGLDEKLFF
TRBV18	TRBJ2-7	CASSPTGTLVGEQYF
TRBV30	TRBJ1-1	CAWSDKTGRGTEAFF
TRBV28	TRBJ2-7	CASSLDRAGGLYEQYF
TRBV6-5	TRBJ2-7	CASSYRASGSYEQYF
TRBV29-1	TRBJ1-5	CSSPEGGQTSNQPQHF
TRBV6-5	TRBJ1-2	CASSYGVGAGYTF
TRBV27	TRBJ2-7	CASSSGYSYEQYF
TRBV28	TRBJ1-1	CASSFKEGTEAFF